This passage covers 5 T cell receptor beta chains from one sample sequenced in a study of T cell responses to AZD1222 COVID-19 vaccine. TCRdb's copy holds only in-frame clones and misses some; the assay was immunoSEQ multiplex PCR. This repertoire shows about 180,000 clones, 88% found once; its top ten account for roughly 26%. Sequencing was performed on peripheral blood, taken 28 days after the second AZD1222 dose. These receptors all come from an adult who received the AZD1222 COVID-19 vaccine.

This chain uses TRBV11-3 with TRBJ2-1; 7 positions match TRBD2. The CDR3 length is 15 residues. V shed 1 base, J shed 5 bases, and the junction held 5 bases outside the gene matches. Germline V CDR1 and CDR2: SGHNT, YENEEA. This CDR3 reads CASSLVGGSNNEQFF. For the CDR3, the DNA is TGTGCCAGCAGCTTAGTGGGGGGGTCCAACAATGAGCAGTTCTTC.

The rearrangement uses TRBV18 and TRBJ2-1; 9 bases are a match to TRBD2. Germline assignment: CDR1 KGHSH and CDR2 LQKENI. The CDR3 contains 14 residues. The trim removed 8 bases at V and 4 bases at J, leaving 6 bases unmatched. CDR3 nucleotide sequence: TGTGCCAGCGGCGGGGGGGACTCTTACAATGAGCAGTTCTTC. This gives the protein CASGGGDSYNEQFF. Full variable domain (missing parts from reference TRBV18 and TRBJ2-1): NAGVMQNPRHLVRRRGQEARLRCSPMKGHSHVYWYRQLPEEGLKFMVYLQKENIIDESGMPKERFSAEFPKEGPSILRIQQVVRGDSAAYFCASGGGDSYNEQFFGPGTRLTVL.

The chain combines TRBV5-8 with TRBJ2-1; TRBD1 agrees at 9 bases. The CDR3 is made up of 12 amino acids. CDR1 is SGHTS and CDR2 is YDEGEE in the germline V gene. With 4 bases clipped from V and 12 bases from J, the junction kept 5 bases outside the gene matches. The CDR3 region has the DNA TGTGCCAGCAGCCCCGGGGACAGGGCGCAGTTCTTC. It encodes CASSPGDRAQFF. The full variable domain, its missing parts supplied by reference TRBV5-8 and TRBJ2-1, is EAGVTQSPTHLIKTRGQQATLRCSPISGHTSVYWYQQALGLGLQFLLWYDEGEERNRGNFPPRFSGRQFPNYSSELNVNALELEDSALYLCASSPGDRAQFFGPGTRLTVL.

The V and J genes are TRBV19 and TRBJ1-1, with TRBD1 as a possible D gene (5 bases). Germline CDR1 is LNHDA and CDR2 is SQIVND (reference sequence). V lost 2 bases to trimming and J lost 8 bases, with 12 bases between them. There are 13 residues in the CDR3. CDR3 in DNA: TGTGCCAGTAGTATAAGGGCAGGGAACGAAGCTTTCTTT. Translated: CASSIRAGNEAFF.

This clone came up once. V gene TRBV5-5 combines with J gene TRBJ2-5, with D unclear. The V end was cut by 1 base, the J end by 3 bases, with 10 bases between. In germline, CDR1 is SGHKS, CDR2 YYEKEE (reference sequence). The CDR3 runs 14 residues. CDR3: CASSLRVFEETQYF. In nucleotides, the CDR3 is TGTGCCAGCAGCTTGCGGGTATTCGAAGAGACCCAGTACTTC.